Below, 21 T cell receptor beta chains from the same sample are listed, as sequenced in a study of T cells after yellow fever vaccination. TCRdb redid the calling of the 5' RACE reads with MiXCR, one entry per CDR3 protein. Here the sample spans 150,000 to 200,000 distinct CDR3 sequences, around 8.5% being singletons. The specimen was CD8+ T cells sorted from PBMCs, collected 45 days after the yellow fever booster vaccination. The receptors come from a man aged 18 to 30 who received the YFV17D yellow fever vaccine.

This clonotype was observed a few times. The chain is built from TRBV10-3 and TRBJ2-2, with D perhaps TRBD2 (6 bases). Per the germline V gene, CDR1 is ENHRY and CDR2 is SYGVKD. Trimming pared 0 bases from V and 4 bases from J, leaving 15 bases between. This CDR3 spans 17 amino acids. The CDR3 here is CAISESGGGILTGELFF. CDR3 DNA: TGTGCCATCAGTGAGTCCGGAGGAGGGATTCTCACCGGGGAGCTGTTTTTT.

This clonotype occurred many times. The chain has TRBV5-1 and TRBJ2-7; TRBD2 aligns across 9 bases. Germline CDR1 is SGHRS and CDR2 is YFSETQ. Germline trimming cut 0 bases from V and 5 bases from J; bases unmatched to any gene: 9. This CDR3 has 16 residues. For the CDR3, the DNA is TGCGCCAGCAGCTTGGTTTTGGTAGCGGGAGTTGACGAGCAGTACTTC. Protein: CASSLVLVAGVDEQYF.

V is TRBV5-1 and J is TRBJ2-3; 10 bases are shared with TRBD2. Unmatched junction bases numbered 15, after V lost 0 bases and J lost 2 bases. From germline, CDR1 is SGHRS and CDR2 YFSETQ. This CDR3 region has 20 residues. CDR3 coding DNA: TGCGCCAGCAGCTTGGCCTTATTGTCTAGCGGGGGATCGAACACAGATACGCAGTATTTT. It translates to CASSLALLSSGGSNTDTQYF.

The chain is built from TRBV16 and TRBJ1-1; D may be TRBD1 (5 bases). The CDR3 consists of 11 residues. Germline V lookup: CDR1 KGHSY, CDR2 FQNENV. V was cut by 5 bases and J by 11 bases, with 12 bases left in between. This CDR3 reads CASSNEGYAFF. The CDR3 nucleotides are TGTGCCAGCAGCAACGAGGGGTATGCTTTCTTT.

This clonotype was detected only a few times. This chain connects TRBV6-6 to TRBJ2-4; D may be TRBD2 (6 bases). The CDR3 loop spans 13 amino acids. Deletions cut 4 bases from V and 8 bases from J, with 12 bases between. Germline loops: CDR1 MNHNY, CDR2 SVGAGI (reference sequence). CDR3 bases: TGTGCCAGCAGTTTTCGGGGGAGAGACATTCAGTACTTC. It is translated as CASSFRGRDIQYF.

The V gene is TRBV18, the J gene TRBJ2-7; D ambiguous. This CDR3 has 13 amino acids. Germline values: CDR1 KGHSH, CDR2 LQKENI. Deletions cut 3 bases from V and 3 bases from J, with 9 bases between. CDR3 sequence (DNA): TGTGCCAGCTCACCCCCACGGATCTACGAGCAGTACGTC. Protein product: CASSPPRIYEQYV.

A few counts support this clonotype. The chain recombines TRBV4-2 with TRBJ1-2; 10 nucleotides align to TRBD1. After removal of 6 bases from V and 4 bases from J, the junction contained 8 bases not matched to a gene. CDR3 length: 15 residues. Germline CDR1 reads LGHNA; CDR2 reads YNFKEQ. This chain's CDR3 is CASSEDRGTTYGYTF. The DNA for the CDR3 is TGTGCCAGCAGTGAGGACAGGGGGACTACCTATGGCTACACCTTC.

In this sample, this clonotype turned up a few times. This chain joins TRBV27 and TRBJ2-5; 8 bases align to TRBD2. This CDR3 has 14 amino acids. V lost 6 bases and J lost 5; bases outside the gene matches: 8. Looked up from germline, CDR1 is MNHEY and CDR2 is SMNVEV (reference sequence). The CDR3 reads CASSPGLGTETQYF. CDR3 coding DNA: TGTGCCAGCAGCCCGGGACTAGGTACGGAGACCCAGTACTTC.

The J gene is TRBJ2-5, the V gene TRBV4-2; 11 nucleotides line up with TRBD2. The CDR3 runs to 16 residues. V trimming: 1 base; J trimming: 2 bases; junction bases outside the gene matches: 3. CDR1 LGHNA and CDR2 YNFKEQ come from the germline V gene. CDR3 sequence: CASSQGLAGHQETQYF. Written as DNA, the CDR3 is TGTGCCAGCAGCCAAGGACTAGCGGGGCATCAAGAGACCCAGTACTTC.

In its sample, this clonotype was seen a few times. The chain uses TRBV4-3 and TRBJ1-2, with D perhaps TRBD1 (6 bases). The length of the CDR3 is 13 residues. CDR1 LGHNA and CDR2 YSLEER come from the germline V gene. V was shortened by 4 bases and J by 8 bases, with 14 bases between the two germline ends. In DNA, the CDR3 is TGCGCCAGCAGCCCCGAGGGGGAGGGAGGCTACACCTTC. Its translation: CASSPEGEGGYTF.

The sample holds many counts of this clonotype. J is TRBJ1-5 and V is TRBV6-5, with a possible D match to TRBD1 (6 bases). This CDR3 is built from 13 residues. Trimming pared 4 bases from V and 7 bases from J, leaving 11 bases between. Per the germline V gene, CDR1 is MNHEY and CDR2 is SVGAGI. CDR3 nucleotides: TGTGCCAGCAGTTCCAGGGGCGGCCAGCCCCAGCATTTT. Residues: CASSSRGGQPQHF.

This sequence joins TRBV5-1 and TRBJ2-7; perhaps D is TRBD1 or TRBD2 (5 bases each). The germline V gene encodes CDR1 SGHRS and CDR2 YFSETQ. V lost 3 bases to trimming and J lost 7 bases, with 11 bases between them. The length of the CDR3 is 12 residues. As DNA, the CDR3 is TGCGCCAGCAGCTCCGGGACGGGGGAGCAGTACTTC. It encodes CASSSGTGEQYF.

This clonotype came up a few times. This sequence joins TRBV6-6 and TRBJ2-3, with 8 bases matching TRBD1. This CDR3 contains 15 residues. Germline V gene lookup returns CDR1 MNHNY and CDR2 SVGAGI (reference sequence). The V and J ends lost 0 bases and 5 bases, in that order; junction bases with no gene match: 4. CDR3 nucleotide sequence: TGTGCCAGCAGTTACTCCGACAGGGGAGGAGATACGCAGTATTTT. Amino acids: CASSYSDRGGDTQYF.

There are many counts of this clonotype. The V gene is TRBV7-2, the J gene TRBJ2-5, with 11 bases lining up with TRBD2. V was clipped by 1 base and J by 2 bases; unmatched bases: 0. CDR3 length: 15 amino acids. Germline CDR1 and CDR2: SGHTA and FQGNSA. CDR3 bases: TGTGCCAGCAGCTTAGTAGCGGGGGGGCAAGAGACCCAGTACTTC. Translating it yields CASSLVAGGQETQYF.

CDR3 in DNA: TGTGCCAGCAGTCGCCAAGGGCCCTGGCAGCCCCAGCATTTT. Translating gives CASSRQGPWQPQHF. The V gene is TRBV27, the J gene TRBJ1-5; no clear D. This CDR3 region has 14 residues. CDR1 and CDR2 from the germline V gene are MNHEY and SMNVEV (reference sequence). V was clipped by 5 bases and J by 7 bases, with 15 bases between them.

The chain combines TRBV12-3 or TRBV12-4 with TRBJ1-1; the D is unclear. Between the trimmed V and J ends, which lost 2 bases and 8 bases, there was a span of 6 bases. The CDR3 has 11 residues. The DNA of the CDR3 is TGTGCCAGCAGTTTAATGGCAGAAGCTTTCTTT. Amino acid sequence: CASSLMAEAFF.

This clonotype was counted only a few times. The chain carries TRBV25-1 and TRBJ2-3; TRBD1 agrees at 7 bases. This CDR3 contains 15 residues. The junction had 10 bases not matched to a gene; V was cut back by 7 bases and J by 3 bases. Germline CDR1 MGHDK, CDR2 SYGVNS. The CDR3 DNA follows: TGTGCCAGCACTCCGACAGGGAAGGGAACAGATACGCAGTATTTT. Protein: CASTPTGKGTDTQYF.

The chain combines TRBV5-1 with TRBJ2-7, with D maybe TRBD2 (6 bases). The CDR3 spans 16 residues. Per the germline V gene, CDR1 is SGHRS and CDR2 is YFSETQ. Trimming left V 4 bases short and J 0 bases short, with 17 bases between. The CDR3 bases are TGCGCCAGCAGCCCAAACACCGGGGGATACTCCTACGAGCAGTACTTC. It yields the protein CASSPNTGGYSYEQYF.

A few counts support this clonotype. CDR3 sequence reads: CATSFEVETWEQYF. The CDR3, as DNA: TGTGCCACCAGCTTTGAGGTCGAGACGTGGGAGCAGTACTTC. This chain joins TRBV15 and TRBJ2-7, with D uncertain. The CDR3 consists of 14 residues. Germline CDR1 LNHNV, CDR2 YYDKDF (reference sequence). Trimming cost V 5 bases and J 7 bases, with 18 bases left between them.

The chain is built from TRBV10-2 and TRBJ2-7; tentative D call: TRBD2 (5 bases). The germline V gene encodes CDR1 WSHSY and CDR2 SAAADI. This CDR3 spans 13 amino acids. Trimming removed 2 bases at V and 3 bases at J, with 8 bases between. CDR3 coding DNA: TGCGCCAGCAGTGAGGACTACAACTACGAGCAGTACTTC. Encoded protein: CASSEDYNYEQYF.

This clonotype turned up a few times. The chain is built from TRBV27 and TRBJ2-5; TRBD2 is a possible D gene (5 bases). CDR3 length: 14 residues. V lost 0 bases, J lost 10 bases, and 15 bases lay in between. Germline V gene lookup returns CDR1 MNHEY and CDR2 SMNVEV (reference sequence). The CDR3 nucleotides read TGTGCCAGCAGTTTATCCTCCGCTTTTCGGGACCAGTACTTC. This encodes CASSLSSAFRDQYF.